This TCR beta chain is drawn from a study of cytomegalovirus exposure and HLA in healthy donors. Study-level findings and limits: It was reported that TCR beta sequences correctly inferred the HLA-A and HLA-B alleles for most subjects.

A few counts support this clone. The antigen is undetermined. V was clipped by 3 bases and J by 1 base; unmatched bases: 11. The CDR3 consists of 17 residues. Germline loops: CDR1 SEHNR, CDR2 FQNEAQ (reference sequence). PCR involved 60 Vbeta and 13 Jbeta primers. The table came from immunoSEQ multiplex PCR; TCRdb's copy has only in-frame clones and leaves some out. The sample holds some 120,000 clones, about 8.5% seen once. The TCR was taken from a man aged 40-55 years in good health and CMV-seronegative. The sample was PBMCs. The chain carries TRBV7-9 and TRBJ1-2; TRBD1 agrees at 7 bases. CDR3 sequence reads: CASSLNGGQAFNYGYTF. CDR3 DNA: TGTGCCAGCAGCTTGAACGGCGGACAGGCGTTTAACTATGGCTACACCTTC.